Following are 10 T cell receptor beta chains from one sample sequenced in a study of cytomegalovirus exposure and HLA in healthy donors. The table came from immunoSEQ multiplex PCR; TCRdb's copy has only in-frame clones and leaves some out. Seen here are roughly 49,000 clones, approximately 95% observed once, and the top ten hold roughly 7.1%. The source material was PBMCs. Receptors were obtained from a young woman in good health and CMV-seropositive.

The rearrangement links TRBV13 to TRBJ2-1; 12 bases are a match to TRBD2. The CDR3 runs to 15 residues. The germline V gene has CDR1 PRHDT and CDR2 FYEKMQ (reference sequence). J gave up 7 bases and V 5 bases, and 6 bases lay outside the gene matches. The CDR3 bases are TGTGCCAGCAGCCTGCGACTAGCGGGGGTTAATGAGCAGTTCTTC. As protein: CASSLRLAGVNEQFF.

The count of this clone is one. The V call is TRBV7-2, the J call TRBJ2-3; maybe TRBD1 (7 bases). The CDR3 has 11 residues. Germline lookup yields CDR1 SGHTA and CDR2 FQGNSA. The germline V and J ends were trimmed by 7 bases and 8 bases, with 10 bases remaining between them. CDR3 nucleotide sequence: TGTGCCAGCAAGGAGGGGGCTACGCAGTATTTT. Translated: CASKEGATQYF. The full variable domain, in which reference TRBV7-2 and TRBJ2-3 provide the parts outside the CDR3, is GAGVSQSPSNKVTEKGKDVELRCDPISGHTALYWYRQSLGQGLEFLIYFQGNSAPDKSGLPSDRFSAERTGGSVSTLTIQRTQQEDSAVYLCASKEGATQYFGPGTRLTVL.

The chain uses TRBV11-2 and TRBJ2-5; TRBD2 agrees at 9 bases. Germline V gives CDR1 SGHAT, CDR2 FQNNGV. This CDR3 has 17 amino acids. The junction had 16 bases not matched to a gene; V was cut back by 6 bases and J by 5 bases. The CDR3 nucleotides read TGTGCCAGCAGGGGGGTAGGGGCGGGAGGGCCGTTGGAGACCCAGTACTTC. Protein product: CASRGVGAGGPLETQYF.

The V gene is TRBV27, the J gene TRBJ1-4; 7 bases are shared with TRBD1. V lost 5 bases and J lost 13; bases outside the gene matches: 10. Per germline, CDR1 MNHEY and CDR2 SMNVEV (reference sequence). This CDR3 is 13 amino acids long. Here the CDR3 DNA reads TGTGCCAGCAGTCCCCGACAGGGAAAGGTACTGTTTTTT. Translation gives CASSPRQGKVLFF.

The gene calls are TRBV6-5 and TRBJ2-7; TRBD1 matches at 7 bases. This CDR3 has 13 residues. J gave up 2 bases and V 6 bases, and 4 bases lay outside the gene matches. The germline gives CDR1 MNHEY, CDR2 SVGAGI. The CDR3 here is CASRGTATYEQYF. CDR3 DNA sequence: TGTGCCAGCAGGGGGACAGCTACCTACGAGCAGTACTTC.

The chain has TRBV11-2 and TRBJ1-1; TRBD1 might be the D (5 bases). V was shortened by 0 bases and J by 9 bases, with 11 bases between the two germline ends. Looked up from germline, CDR1 is SGHAT and CDR2 is FQNNGV. CDR3 length equals 13 residues. CDR3 amino acids: CASSLESRAQAFF. The DNA of the CDR3 is TGTGCCAGCAGCTTAGAATCCAGGGCACAAGCTTTCTTT.

The chain has TRBV18 and TRBJ1-2; D is uncertain. Looked up from germline, CDR1 is KGHSH and CDR2 is LQKENI. The length of the CDR3 is 15 residues. Trimming left V 3 bases short and J 4 bases short, with 15 bases between. CDR3 residues: CASSPQADPTYGYTF. DNA of the CDR3: TGTGCCAGCTCACCGCAAGCGGATCCAACCTATGGCTACACCTTC.

This sequence joins TRBV2 and TRBJ2-2, with 11 nucleotides matching TRBD1. This CDR3 has 15 amino acids. Germline V gives CDR1 SNHLY, CDR2 FYNNEI. V gave up 6 bases and J gave up 3 bases; unmatched junction bases: 3. CDR3 nucleotides: TGTGCCAGCAGGAAGGACAGGGGGCACACCGGGGAGCTGTTTTTT. It translates to CASRKDRGHTGELFF.

This chain uses TRBV13 with TRBJ2-1, with 12 bases identical to TRBD1. V was clipped by 4 bases and J by 8 bases; unmatched bases: 6. Germline CDR1 and CDR2: PRHDT and FYEKMQ (reference sequence). This CDR3 spans 15 amino acids. CDR3 residues: CASSSSGTGGDEQFF. DNA of the CDR3: TGTGCCAGCAGCTCTTCCGGGACAGGGGGCGATGAGCAGTTCTTC.

This rearrangement joins TRBV7-2 to TRBJ2-7; D is unresolved. From germline, CDR1 is SGHTA and CDR2 FQGNSA. This CDR3 is built from 14 residues. Trimming took 4 bases from V and 3 from J, leaving 13 bases between them. This CDR3 reads CASSSGVPLYEQYF. CDR3 nucleotide sequence: TGTGCCAGCAGCTCCGGAGTGCCCCTCTACGAGCAGTACTTC.